This T cell receptor (beta chain) was sequenced for a study of T cell repertoires in aging, cancer and after chemotherapy. TRB rearrangements spanning V, D and J were amplified using mixed TRB-A/B primers. From the multiplex PCR reads, TCRdb called clonotypes with MiXCR, one entry per CDR3 protein. This sample carries 4,500 to 5,500 distinct CDR3 sequences, approximately 33% of them seen once, and the ten largest clones take under 20%. Trimming left V 4 bases short and J 1 base short, with 9 bases between. Per the germline V gene, CDR1 is DFQATT and CDR2 is SNEGSKA (reference sequence). The CDR3 contains 13 residues. Peripheral blood genomic DNA, not sorted cells or RNA, was the template.

The material sequenced was blood. V usage is TRBV20-1 and J usage is TRBJ2-3; no definite D call. The sequence derives from a human donor with a blood cancer. The donor label of this sample is uncertain. This CDR3 reads CSANKQRTDTQYF. The CDR3 DNA is TGCAGTGCTAATAAGCAGCGCACAGATACGCAGTATTTT.